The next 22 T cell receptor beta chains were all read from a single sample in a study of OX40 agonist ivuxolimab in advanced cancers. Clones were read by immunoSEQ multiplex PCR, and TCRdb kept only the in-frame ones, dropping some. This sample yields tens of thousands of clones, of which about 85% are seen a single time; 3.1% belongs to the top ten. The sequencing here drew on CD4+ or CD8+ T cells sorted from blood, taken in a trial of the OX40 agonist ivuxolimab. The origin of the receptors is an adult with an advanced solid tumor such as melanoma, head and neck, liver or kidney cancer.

CDR3 protein: CASSPAFSGRDNEQFF. DNA of the CDR3: TGTGCCAGCAGCCCGGCTTTTAGCGGGAGGGACAATGAGCAGTTCTTC. The chain joins TRBV5-5 to TRBJ2-1; 11 bases fit TRBD2. V shed 4 bases, J shed 5 bases, and the junction held 8 bases outside the gene matches. CDR1 SGHKS and CDR2 YYEKEE come from the germline V gene (reference sequence). This CDR3 is 16 amino acids long.

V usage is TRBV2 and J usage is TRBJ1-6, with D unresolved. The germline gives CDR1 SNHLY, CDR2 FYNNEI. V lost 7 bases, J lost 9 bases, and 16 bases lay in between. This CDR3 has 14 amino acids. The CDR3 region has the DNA TGTGCCAGCACGAGCCATATTAATACTTCACCCCTCCACTTT. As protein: CASTSHINTSPLHF.

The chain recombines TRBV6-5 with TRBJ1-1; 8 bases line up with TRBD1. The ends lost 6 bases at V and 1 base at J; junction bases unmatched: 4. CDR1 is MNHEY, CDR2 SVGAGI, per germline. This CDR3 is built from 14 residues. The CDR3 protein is CASRDREANTEAFF. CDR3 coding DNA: TGTGCCAGCAGGGACAGGGAAGCGAACACTGAAGCTTTCTTT.

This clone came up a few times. The CDR3 sequence: CASSVRTSTDTQYF. For the CDR3, the DNA is TGTGCCAGCAGCGTGAGGACTAGCACAGATACGCAGTATTTT. The V and J genes are TRBV9 and TRBJ2-3, with a tentative D call TRBD2 (5 bases). The V gene's germline CDR1 is SGDLS and CDR2 YYNGEE. Trimming cost V 2 bases and J 0 bases, with 7 bases left between them. There are 14 residues in the CDR3.

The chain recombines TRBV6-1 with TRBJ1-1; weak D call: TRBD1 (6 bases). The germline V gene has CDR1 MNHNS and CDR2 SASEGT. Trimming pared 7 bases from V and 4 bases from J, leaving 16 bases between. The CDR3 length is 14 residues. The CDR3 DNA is TGTGCCAGCAAGGTCGACAGGCGGAGCACTGAAGCTTTCTTT. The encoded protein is CASKVDRRSTEAFF.

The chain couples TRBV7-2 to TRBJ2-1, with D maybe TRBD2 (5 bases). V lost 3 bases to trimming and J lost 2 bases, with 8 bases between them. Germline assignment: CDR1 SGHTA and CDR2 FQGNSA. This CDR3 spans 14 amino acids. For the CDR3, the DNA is TGTGCCAGCAGCTTCGATAGCGCCTACAATGAGCAGTTCTTC. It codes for CASSFDSAYNEQFF.

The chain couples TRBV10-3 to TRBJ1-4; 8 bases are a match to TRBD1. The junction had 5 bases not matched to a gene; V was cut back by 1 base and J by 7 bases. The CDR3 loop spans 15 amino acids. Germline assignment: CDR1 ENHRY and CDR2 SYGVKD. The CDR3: CAISEYGQGLEKLFF. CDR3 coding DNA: TGTGCCATCAGTGAGTACGGACAGGGACTTGAAAAACTGTTTTTT.

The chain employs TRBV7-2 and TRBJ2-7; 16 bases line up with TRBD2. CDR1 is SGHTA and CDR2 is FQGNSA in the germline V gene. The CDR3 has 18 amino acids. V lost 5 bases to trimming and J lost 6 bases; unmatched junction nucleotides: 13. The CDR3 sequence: CASSPGPGLAGGPPEQYF. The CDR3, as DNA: TGTGCCAGCAGCCCAGGTCCGGGACTAGCGGGAGGGCCCCCCGAGCAGTACTTC.

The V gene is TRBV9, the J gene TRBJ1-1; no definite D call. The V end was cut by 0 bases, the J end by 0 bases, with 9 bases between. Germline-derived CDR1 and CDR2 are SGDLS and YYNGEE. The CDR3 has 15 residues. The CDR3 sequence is CASSVAPGMNTEAFF. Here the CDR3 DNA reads TGTGCCAGCAGCGTAGCCCCCGGGATGAACACTGAAGCTTTCTTT.

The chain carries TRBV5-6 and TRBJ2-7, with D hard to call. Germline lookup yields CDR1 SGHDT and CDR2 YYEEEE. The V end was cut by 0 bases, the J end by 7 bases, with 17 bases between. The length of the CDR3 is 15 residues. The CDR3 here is CASSLVGGLAMEQYF. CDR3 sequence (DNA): TGTGCCAGCAGCTTGGTAGGTGGCCTTGCGATGGAGCAGTACTTC.

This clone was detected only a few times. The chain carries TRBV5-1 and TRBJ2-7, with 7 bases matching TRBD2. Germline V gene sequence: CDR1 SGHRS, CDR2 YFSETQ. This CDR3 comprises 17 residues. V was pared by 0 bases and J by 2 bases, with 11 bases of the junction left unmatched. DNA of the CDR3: TGCGCCAGCAGCTTGGACCCGGTGGGGGGGAGGGCCTACGAGCAGTACTTC. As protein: CASSLDPVGGRAYEQYF.

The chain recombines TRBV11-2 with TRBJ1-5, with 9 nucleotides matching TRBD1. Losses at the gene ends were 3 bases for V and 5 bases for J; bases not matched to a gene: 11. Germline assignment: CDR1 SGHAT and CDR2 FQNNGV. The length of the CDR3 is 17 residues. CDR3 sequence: CASSFGRDRVRYQPQHF. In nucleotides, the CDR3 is TGTGCCAGCAGCTTCGGGCGGGACAGGGTCCGATATCAGCCCCAGCATTTT. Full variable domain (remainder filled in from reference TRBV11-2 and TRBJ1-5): EAGVAQSPRYKIIEKRQSVAFWCNPISGHATLYWYQQILGQGPKLLIQFQNNGVVDDSQLPKDRFSAERLKGVDSTLKIQPAKLEDSAVYLCASSFGRDRVRYQPQHFGDGTRLSIL.

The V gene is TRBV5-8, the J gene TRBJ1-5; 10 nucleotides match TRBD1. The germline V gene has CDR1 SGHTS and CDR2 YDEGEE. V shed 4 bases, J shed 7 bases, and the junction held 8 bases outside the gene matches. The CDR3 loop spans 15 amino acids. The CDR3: CASSRDRGPGQPQHF. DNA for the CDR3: TGTGCCAGCAGCCGTGACAGGGGGCCGGGGCAGCCCCAGCATTTT. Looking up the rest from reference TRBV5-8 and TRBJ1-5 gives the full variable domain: EAGVTQSPTHLIKTRGQQATLRCSPISGHTSVYWYQQALGLGLQFLLWYDEGEERNRGNFPPRFSGRQFPNYSSELNVNALELEDSALYLCASSRDRGPGQPQHFGDGTRLSIL.

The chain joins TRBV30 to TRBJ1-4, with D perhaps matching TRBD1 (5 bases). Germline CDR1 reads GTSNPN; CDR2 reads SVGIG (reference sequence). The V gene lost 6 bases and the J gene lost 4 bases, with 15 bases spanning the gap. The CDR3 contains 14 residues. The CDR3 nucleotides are TGTGCCTGTACCTCCGGGACTGTTAATGAAAAACTGTTTTTT. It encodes CACTSGTVNEKLFF.

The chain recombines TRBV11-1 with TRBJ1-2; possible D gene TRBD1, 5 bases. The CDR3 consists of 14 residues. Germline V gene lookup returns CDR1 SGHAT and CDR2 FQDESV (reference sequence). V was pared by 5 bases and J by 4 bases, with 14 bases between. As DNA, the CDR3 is TGTGCCAGCAGCCGAGCCGGGACGTTCTATGGCTACACCTTC. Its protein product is CASSRAGTFYGYTF.

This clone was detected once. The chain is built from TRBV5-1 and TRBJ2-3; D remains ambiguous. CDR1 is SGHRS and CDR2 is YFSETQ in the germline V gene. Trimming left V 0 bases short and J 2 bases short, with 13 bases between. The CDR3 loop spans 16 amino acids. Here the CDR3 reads CASSLAKLDHTDTQYF. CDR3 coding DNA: TGCGCCAGCAGCTTGGCCAAGTTAGATCACACAGATACGCAGTATTTT. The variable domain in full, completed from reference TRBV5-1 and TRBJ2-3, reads KAGVTQTPRYLIKTRGQQVTLSCSPISGHRSVSWYQQTPGQGLQFLFEYFSETQRNKGNFPGRFSGRQFSNSRSEMNVSTLELGDSALYLCASSLAKLDHTDTQYFGPGTRLTVL.

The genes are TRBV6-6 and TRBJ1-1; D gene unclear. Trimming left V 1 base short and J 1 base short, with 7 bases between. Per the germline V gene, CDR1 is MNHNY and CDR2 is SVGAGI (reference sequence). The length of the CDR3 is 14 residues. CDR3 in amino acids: CASSYFGENTEAFF. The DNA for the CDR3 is TGTGCCAGCAGTTACTTCGGGGAGAACACTGAAGCTTTCTTT.

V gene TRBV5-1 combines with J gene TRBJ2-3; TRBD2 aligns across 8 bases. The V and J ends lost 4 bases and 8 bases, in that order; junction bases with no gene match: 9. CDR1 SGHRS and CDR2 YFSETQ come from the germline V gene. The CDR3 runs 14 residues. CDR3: CASSGTGRGGTQYF. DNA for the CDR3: TGCGCCAGCAGCGGAACAGGACGGGGGGGTACGCAGTATTTT.

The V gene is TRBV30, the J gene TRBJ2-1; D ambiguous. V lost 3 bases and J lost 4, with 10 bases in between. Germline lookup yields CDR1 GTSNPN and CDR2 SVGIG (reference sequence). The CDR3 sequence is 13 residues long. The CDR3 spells CAWSPPLYNEQFF. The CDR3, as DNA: TGTGCCTGGAGCCCACCCCTATACAATGAGCAGTTCTTC.

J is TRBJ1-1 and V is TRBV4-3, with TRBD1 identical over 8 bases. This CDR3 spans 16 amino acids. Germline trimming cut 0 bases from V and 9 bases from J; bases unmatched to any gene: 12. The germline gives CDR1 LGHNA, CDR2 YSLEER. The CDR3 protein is CASSQEAGTGLMKAFF. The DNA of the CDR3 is TGCGCCAGCAGCCAAGAGGCGGGGACAGGCTTAATGAAAGCTTTCTTT.

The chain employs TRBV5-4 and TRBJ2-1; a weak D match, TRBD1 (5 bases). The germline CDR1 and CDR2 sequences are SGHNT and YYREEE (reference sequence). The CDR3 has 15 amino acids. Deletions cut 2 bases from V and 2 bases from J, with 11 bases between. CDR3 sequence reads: CASSFQGRAYNEQFF. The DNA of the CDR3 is TGTGCCAGCAGCTTCCAGGGTCGGGCCTACAATGAGCAGTTCTTC.

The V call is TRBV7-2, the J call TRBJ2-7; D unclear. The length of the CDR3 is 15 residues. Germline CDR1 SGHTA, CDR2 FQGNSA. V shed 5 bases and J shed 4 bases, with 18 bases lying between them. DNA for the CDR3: TGTGCCAGCAGCCCAACAAGGGAAGTCGTATACGAGCAGTACTTC. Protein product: CASSPTREVVYEQYF.